A selection of T cell receptor delta chains follows, all from one sample in a study of gamma-delta T cells after stem cell transplantation. TCRdb re-identified clones in the RT-PCR reads via CATT. The sample holds about 2,000 delta-chain clones, approximately 17% seen once. Specimen: gamma-delta T cells. The receptor set was obtained from a human donor. It is not recorded whose cells these are; they may come from a transplant donor. Each CDR3 is given with its conserved first and last residue. The order of the fields is V gene, J gene, clone size, CDR3 length, D gene, CDR3 DNA, CDR3 protein. D genes are given only for firm matches. Size is omitted from some rows. Given values are once, few, many or a class for expanded clones.

>TRDV2|TRDJ1|few|19|TRDD3
TGTGCCTGTGACACCGTGGGCAACTGGGGGATACGGGGCATCGATAAACTCATCTTT
CACDTVGNWGIRGIDKLIF
>TRDV1|TRDJ1|NA|22|TRDD3
TGTGCTCTTGGGGATCCACATCTGGCCAAGGGTCTCCTTACTGGGGGATACGCGGAACTCATCTTT
CALGDPHLAKGLLTGGYAELIF
>TRDV3|TRDJ1|NA|23|TRDD3
TGTGCCTTTAAACGATCCCTCCAACGCTACCCGTACTGGGGGATACATGGCACCGATAAACTCATCTTT
CAFKRSLQRYPYWGIHGTDKLIF
>TRDV2|TRDJ1|medium-sized|19|TRDD3
TGTGCCTGTGACCCTCTACTGGGGGATACCGTCCGCCAGACCGATAAACTCATCTTT
CACDPLLGDTVRQTDKLIF
>TRDV2|TRDJ1|large|18|NA
TGTGCCTGTGACACCGTTGGGGGTCCCCCCTATGGGACCGATAAACTCATCTTT
CACDTVGGPPYGTDKLIF
>TRDV2|TRDJ1|medium-sized|17|TRDD3
TGTGCCTGTGACATGGTGGGGGATACTGGAACTACGGATAAACTCATCTTT
CACDMVGDTGTTDKLIF
>TRDV2|TRDJ1|few|13|NA
TGTGCCTTTGACGCTAGCGGGGGAGATAAACTCATCTTT
CAFDASGGDKLIF
>TRDV2|TRDJ1|NA|19|TRDD3
TGTGCCTGTGACACCGGACGGGGGGATAGGAGGGCGTACACCGATAAACTCATCTTT
CACDTGRGDRRAYTDKLIF
>TRDV1|TRDJ1|few|24|TRDD3
TGTGCTCTTGGGGAACTCCGAACCTACTCCAGCCTTACTGGGGGAAGACCCTACACCGATAAACTCATCTTT
CALGELRTYSSLTGGRPYTDKLIF
>TRDV2|TRDJ1|NA|22|NA
TGTGCCTGTGACCCCGGACATCTTACTACGTCTCCTGGGCTCACTACGAGCGATAAACTCATCTTT
CACDPGHLTTSPGLTTSDKLIF
>TRDV2|TRDJ1|NA|18|NA
TGTGCCTGTGACATAGTGGTGGATCCGCTATCTTACACCGATAAACTCATCTTT
CACDIVVDPLSYTDKLIF
>TRDV2|TRDJ1|NA|16|NA
TGTGCCTGTGACTCGGCAACGGGAAACAACACCGATAAACTCATCTTT
CACDSATGNNTDKLIF
>TRDV2|TRDJ1|few|18|TRDD3
TGTGCCTGTGAGCTACTCACTGGGGGATACGGGTACACCGATAAACTCATCTTT
CACELLTGGYGYTDKLIF
>TRDV2|TRDJ1|NA|24|NA
TGTGCCTGTGATTTAGTGCGAGTCGAGGAACCCTTTGGTGATACGCTCGGGTACACCGATAAACTCATCTTT
CACDLVRVEEPFGDTLGYTDKLIF
>TRDV2|TRDJ1|large|13|NA
TGTGCCTGTGACGCTATCGGGTTAGATAAACTCATCTTT
CACDAIGLDKLIF
>TRAV29/DV5|TRDJ1|NA|17|TRDD3
TGTGCAGCCTCTTCCCACCCTGGGGGATACGACACCGATAAACTCATCTTT
CAASSHPGGYDTDKLIF
>TRDV1|TRDJ1|few|20|TRDD3
TGTGCTCTTGGGGAACTTCCCTTTCCGACCCCGGCACCCTGGGGGGACAAACTCATCTTT
CALGELPFPTPAPWGDKLIF
>TRDV2|TRDJ1|few|18|NA
TGTGCCTGTGACCCCGTGCCTTCGAAGGGGGGAAACACCGATAAACTCATCTTT
CACDPVPSKGGNTDKLIF
>TRDV2|TRDJ1|medium-sized|15|NA
TGTGCCTGTGATGGAATGGCCCCGAGCATCGATAAACTCATCTTT
CACDGMAPSIDKLIF
>TRDV2|TRDJ1|medium-sized|18|NA
TGTGCCTGTGACACTTTGTTCGCTGGGGCCAGAGGTTCGGATAAACTCATCTTT
CACDTLFAGARGSDKLIF
>TRDV2|TRDJ1|few|19|TRDD3
TGTGCCTGTGAACCTGTACTGGGGGATACGCGGAGGTACACCGATAAACTCATCTTT
CACEPVLGDTRRYTDKLIF
>TRDV2|TRDJ3|NA|20|TRDD3
TGTGCCTGTGAACGAGTACTGGGGGATACAAGCTCCTGGGACACCCGACAGATGTTTTTC
CACERVLGDTSSWDTRQMFF
>TRDV2|TRDJ3|medium-sized|19|NA
TGTGCCTGTGACACGGCCGGGGGACGTAGCTCCTGGGACACCCGACAGATGTTTTTC
CACDTAGGRSSWDTRQMFF